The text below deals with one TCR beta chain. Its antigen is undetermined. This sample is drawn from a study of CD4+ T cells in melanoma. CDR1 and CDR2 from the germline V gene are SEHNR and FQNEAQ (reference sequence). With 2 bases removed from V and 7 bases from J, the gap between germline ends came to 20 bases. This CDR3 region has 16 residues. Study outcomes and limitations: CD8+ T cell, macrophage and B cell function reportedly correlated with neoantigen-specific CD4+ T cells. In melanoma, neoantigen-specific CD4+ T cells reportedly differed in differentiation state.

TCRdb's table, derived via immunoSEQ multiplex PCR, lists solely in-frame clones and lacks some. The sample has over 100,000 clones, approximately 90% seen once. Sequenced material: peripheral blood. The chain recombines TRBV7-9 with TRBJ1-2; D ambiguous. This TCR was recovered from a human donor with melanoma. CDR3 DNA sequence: TGTGCCAGCAGCTTATCGGTTTCGGCCTTCGCTATTGGCTACACCTTC. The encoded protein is CASSLSVSAFAIGYTF.